This T cell receptor (beta chain) was captured by sequencing in a study of T cells in Graves' hyperthyroidism and ophthalmopathy. Study summary: Peripheral blood was secured at the point of initial diagnosis, before any treatment. Study outcomes and limitations: Classification by a 13 V-J model distinguished ophthalmopathy from stable hyperthyroidism. Most clonotypes expanded in the thyroid (above 0.001) were also present in blood.

This clonotype was detected a few times. Its antigen is unidentified. Based on clinical symptoms, serum thyroxine and TRAb, thyroid ultrasound and orbital computed tomography, diagnoses were reached. The CDR3 regions of TCR beta were amplified from RNA transcripts. The TCR CDR3 first-round RT-PCR relied on the HTBI primer set. MiXCR, run by TCRdb on the multiplex PCR reads, gives a single entry per CDR3 protein. The table lists 500,000 to 750,000 distinct CDR3 sequences, about 14% of them singletons, with roughly 7.1% in the top ten. The CDR3 covers 14 residues. Germline V lookup: CDR1 GTSNPN, CDR2 SVGIG (reference sequence). J was trimmed by 3 bases and V by 2 bases; bases with no gene match: 6.

The sample comprised blood. The chain employs TRBV30 and TRBJ2-7, with 8 positions matching TRBD2. The TCR originated in a woman aged 18-29 years with Graves' ophthalmopathy. The CDR3 DNA sequence: TGTGCCTGGAGTTCCCCCGGGACTAGCTACGAGCAGTACTTC. This translates into CAWSSPGTSYEQYF.